A single sample is the source of the 10 T cell receptor beta chains below, sequenced in a study of blood T cell repertoires in COVID-19. Profiling relied on immunoSEQ multiplex PCR, and the TCRdb table lists in-frame clones only, not all of them. The sample consists of around 19,000 clones, roughly nine tenths of them appearing once. Source material: peripheral blood. The receptors were gathered from a human donor in a cohort sampled during active COVID-19.

This rearrangement joins TRBV3-1 (or the pseudogene TRBV3-2) to TRBJ1-1; tentative D call: TRBD1 (5 bases). The CDR3 contains 13 residues. Per germline, CDR1 LGHDT and CDR2 YNNKEL (reference sequence). V lost 2 bases to trimming and J lost 5 bases, with 9 bases between them. The CDR3 here is CASSQTGYTEAFF. The CDR3 DNA is TGTGCCAGCAGCCAAACAGGTTATACTGAAGCTTTCTTT.

The rearrangement joins TRBV7-2 to TRBJ2-1, with 7 bases aligning to TRBD1. The germline gives CDR1 SGHTA, CDR2 FQGNSA. The CDR3 runs 15 residues. V gave up 5 bases and J gave up 3 bases; unmatched junction bases: 7. The CDR3 reads CASSTGPGGYNEQFF. CDR3 coding DNA: TGTGCCAGCAGCACAGGACCAGGGGGCTACAATGAGCAGTTCTTC.

This clone has only a few counts. V gene TRBV7-9 combines with J gene TRBJ2-5; TRBD2 aligns across 9 bases. From germline, CDR1 is SEHNR and CDR2 FQNEAQ (reference sequence). V lost 4 bases and J lost 3; bases outside the gene matches: 3. This CDR3 has 14 amino acids. In DNA, the CDR3 is TGTGCCAGCAGCTCTCGCGGGGGGGAAGAGACCCAGTACTTC. Protein: CASSSRGGEETQYF.

The gene calls are TRBV18 and TRBJ2-5; D remains ambiguous. Trimming left V 2 bases short and J 1 base short, with 11 bases between. The CDR3 is 15 residues long. Germline V gives CDR1 KGHSH, CDR2 LQKENI. The CDR3 region has the DNA TGTGCCAGCTCACCAAGCCTAGTACCCCAAGAGACCCAGTACTTC. Its protein is CASSPSLVPQETQYF.

CDR3 DNA: TGTGCCAGCAGCCCTACGACTAGCGGGAGGGACCAAGAGACCCAGTACTTC. Protein: CASSPTTSGRDQETQYF. This chain uses TRBV3-1 (or the pseudogene TRBV3-2) with TRBJ2-5, with TRBD2 identical over 14 bases. The germline V gene encodes CDR1 LGHDT and CDR2 YNNKEL (reference sequence). The CDR3 totals 17 residues. V lost 4 bases and J lost 0; bases outside the gene matches: 4.

The gene calls are TRBV11-3 and TRBJ2-2; D possibly corresponds to TRBD1 (6 bases). From germline, CDR1 is SGHNT and CDR2 YENEEA. The germline V and J ends were trimmed by 5 bases and 7 bases, with 11 bases remaining between them. This CDR3 has 13 amino acids. In DNA, the CDR3 is TGTGCCAGCAGCCCCCTAGGGGGCGGGGAGCTGTTTTTT. Its translation is CASSPLGGGELFF.

The J gene is TRBJ2-1, the V gene TRBV24-1, with 9 nucleotides matching TRBD1. Trimming took 4 bases from V and 7 from J; bases not matched to a gene: 16. This CDR3 has 18 residues. Per germline, CDR1 KGHDR and CDR2 SFDVKD. The CDR3 DNA follows: TGTGCCACCAGTGACCCCGCCGCCGACAGGGGGTGGAATAATGAGCAGTTCTTC. Amino acids: CATSDPAADRGWNNEQFF.

The chain is built from TRBV12-3 or TRBV12-4 and TRBJ1-2; TRBD1 might be the D (6 bases). The CDR3 contains 13 residues. Trimming took 5 bases from V and 7 from J, leaving 14 bases between them. The CDR3 DNA is TGTGCCAGCAGTATCACAGGGTTTTTTGGCTACACCTTC. This sequence encodes CASSITGFFGYTF.

This clone was detected a few times. CDR3 sequence: CASMGTSTDTQYF. The DNA for the CDR3 is TGTGCCAGCATGGGGACTAGCACAGATACGCAGTATTTT. The chain carries TRBV2 and TRBJ2-3, with D perhaps matching TRBD2 (6 bases). This CDR3 has 13 amino acids. The ends were cut back, 7 bases at V and 0 bases at J, with 8 bases in the middle. CDR1 is SNHLY, CDR2 FYNNEI, per germline.

J is TRBJ1-1 and V is TRBV19, with 10 bases identical to TRBD1. The CDR3 is 16 residues long. The germline CDR1 and CDR2 sequences are LNHDA and SQIVND (reference sequence). With 5 bases clipped from V and 1 base from J, the junction kept 7 bases outside the gene matches. CDR3 sequence (DNA): TGTGCCAGTAGTCGGGGGGACAGGGGCTCGAACACTGAAGCTTTCTTT. It encodes CASSRGDRGSNTEAFF.